The entry that follows covers one TCR beta chain sequence. As yet, its antigen is unknown. These data are taken from a study of beta chain features in type 1 diabetes. Whole-study findings and limits: TCRB CDR3s from Type 1 diabetes patients were moderately but significantly shorter in all four CD4+ subsets. Type 1 diabetes patients had VDJ junctions that carried fewer insertions and more deletions. Compared with healthy donors, patients appeared to share more similar naive, central memory and regulatory TCRB repertoires.

The authors reverse transcribed all of the isolated RNA, so sequencing captured expressed TCRB transcripts. The repertoire was sequenced with immunoSEQ multiplex PCR; TCRdb's copy has only in-frame clones and lacks some. The table shows about 260,000 clones, with around 24% occurring only once. This clonotype originated in a young woman with type 1 diabetes. What was sequenced was naive CD4+ T cells from blood.

The CDR3 DNA is TGTGCCAGTAGTCAACTACGACAGCCTAGGGGCTACACCTTC. Its translation: CASSQLRQPRGYTF. The V and J genes are TRBV19 and TRBJ1-2, with D possibly TRBD1 on 5 matching bases. The V gene lost 5 bases and the J gene lost 8 bases, with 18 bases spanning the gap. CDR3 size: 14 residues. Germline CDR1 is LNHDA and CDR2 is SQIVND (reference sequence).